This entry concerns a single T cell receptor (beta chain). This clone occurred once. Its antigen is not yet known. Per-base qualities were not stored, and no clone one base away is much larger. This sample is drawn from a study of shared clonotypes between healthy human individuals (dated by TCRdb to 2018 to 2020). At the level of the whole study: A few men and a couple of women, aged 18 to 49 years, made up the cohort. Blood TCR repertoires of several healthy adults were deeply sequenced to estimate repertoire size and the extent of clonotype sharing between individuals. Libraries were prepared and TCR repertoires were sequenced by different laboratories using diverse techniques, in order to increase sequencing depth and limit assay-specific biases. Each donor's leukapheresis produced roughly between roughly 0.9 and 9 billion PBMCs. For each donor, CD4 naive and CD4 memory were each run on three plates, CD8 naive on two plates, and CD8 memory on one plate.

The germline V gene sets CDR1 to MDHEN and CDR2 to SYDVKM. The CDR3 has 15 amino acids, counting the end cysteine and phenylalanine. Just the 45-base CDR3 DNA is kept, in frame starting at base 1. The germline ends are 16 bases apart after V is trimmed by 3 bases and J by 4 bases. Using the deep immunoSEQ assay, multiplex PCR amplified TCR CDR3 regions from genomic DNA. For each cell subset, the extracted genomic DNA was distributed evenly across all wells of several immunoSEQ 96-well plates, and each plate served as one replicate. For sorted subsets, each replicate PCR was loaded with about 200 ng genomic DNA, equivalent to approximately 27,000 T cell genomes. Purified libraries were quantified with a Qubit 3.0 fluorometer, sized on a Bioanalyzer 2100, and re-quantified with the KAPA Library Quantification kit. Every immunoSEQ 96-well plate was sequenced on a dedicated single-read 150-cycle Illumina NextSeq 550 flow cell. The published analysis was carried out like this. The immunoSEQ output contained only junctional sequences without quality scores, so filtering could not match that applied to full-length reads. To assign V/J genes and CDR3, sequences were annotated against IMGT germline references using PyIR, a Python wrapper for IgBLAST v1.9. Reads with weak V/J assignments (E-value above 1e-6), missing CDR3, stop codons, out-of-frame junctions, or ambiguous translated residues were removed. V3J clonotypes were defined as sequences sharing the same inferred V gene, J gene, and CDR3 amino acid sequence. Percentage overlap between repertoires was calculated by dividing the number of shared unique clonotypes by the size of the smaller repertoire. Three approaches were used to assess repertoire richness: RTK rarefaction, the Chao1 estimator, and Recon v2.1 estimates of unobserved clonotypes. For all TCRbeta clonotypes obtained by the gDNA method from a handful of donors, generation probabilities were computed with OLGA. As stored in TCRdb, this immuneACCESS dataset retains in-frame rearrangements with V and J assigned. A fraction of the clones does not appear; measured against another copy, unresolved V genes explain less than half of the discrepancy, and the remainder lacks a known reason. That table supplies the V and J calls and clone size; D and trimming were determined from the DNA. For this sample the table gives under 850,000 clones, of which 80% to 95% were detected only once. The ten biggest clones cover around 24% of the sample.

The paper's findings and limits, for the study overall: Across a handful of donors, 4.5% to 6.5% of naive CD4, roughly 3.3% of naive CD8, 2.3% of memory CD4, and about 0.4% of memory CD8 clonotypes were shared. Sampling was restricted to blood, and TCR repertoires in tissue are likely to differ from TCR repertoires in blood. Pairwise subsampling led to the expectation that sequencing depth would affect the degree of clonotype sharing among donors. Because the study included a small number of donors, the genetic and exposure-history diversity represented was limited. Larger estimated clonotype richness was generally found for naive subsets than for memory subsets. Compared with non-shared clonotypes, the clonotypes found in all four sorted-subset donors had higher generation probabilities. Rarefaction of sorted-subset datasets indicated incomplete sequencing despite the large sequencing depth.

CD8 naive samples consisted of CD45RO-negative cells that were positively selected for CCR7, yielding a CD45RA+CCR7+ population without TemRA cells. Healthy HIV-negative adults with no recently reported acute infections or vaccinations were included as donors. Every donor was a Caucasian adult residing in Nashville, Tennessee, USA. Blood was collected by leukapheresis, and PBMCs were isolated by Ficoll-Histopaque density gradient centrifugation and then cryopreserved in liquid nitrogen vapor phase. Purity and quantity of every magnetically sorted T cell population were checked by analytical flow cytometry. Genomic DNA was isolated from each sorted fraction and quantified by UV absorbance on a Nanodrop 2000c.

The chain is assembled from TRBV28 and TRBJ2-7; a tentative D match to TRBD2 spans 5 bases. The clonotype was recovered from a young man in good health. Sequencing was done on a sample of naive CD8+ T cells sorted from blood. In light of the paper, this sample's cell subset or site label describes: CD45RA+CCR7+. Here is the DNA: TGTGCCAGCAGTTTCCGGCTGGACGGGGTATACGAGCAGTACTTC. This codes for CASSFRLDGVYEQYF.